This T cell receptor (beta chain) comes out of a study of regulatory T cells in long-lasting Graves disease. This sample's time point: newly diagnosed GD, antithyroid drugs for less than 3 months. The authors made the TCR library using RNA they extracted from PBMCs. Through Arm-PCR of CDR3 regions and iRepertoire HTBI primers, TCR beta libraries were built. A single record per CDR3 protein comes from TCRdb applying MiXCR to the multiplex PCR reads. The table shows about 500,000 distinct CDR3 sequences, with around 12% occurring only once. This CDR3 has 17 residues. V was clipped by 3 bases and J by 7 bases; unmatched bases: 11. Germline V lookup: CDR1 LNHNV, CDR2 YYDKDF (reference sequence). At least ten counts were recorded for this clonotype. Another study also made use of these data, one on T cells in Graves' hyperthyroidism and ophthalmopathy.

The genes are TRBV15 and TRBJ2-7; 14 bases line up with TRBD2. The TCR comes from a woman between 25 and 40 years old with Graves disease. The sample here was peripheral blood mononuclear cells (PBMCs), taken at new diagnosis, from a patient treated with antithyroid drugs. The CDR3 nucleotides read TGTGCCACCAGCAGTGAATTGGGACTAGCGGGAGCTGGGGAGCAGTACTTC. Residues: CATSSELGLAGAGEQYF.